The present T cell receptor (beta chain) was sequenced within a study of cytomegalovirus exposure and HLA in healthy donors. Nominal health characterized the donors when sampled, though unrecorded immune exposures were likely. Of note for this clone: Its antigen is not identified.

The CDR3 consists of 15 residues. Germline V CDR1 and CDR2: SGHRS, YFSETQ. V was clipped by 2 bases and J by 0 bases, with 11 bases between them. Whole-study findings and limits: A few V segments could not be told apart, such as TRBV6-2 and TRBV6-3, and were left out. Reportedly, cytomegalovirus status was diagnosed with high sensitivity and specificity.

Both 60 Vbeta primers and 13 Jbeta primers went into the PCR. Repertoires were generated with immunoSEQ multiplex PCR, while TCRdb's copy carries only in-frame clones and drops some. The table includes 150,000 to 200,000 clones, more than 65% detected once. Sequences were obtained from PBMCs. J is TRBJ1-2 and V is TRBV5-1; possibly TRBD1 for D (6 bases). The receptor comes from a man aged 45-60 years in good health and CMV-seropositive. The CDR3 reads CASSLLDSPNYGYTF. The CDR3, as DNA: TGCGCCAGCAGCTTATTGGACAGTCCTAACTATGGCTACACCTTC.